This passage covers 32 T cell receptor beta chains from one sample sequenced in a study of vaccination effects on CD4 cells after COVID-19. These TCRs are of unknown antigen specificity. ViraFEST assay sequencing came after antigen-specific CD4+ T cells were expanded with viral peptide pools. Culture lasted about ten days before CD4+ T cell isolation. The vaccine recipients had no prior SARS-CoV-2 infection, with negative nucleocapsid antibodies. The method was immunoSEQ multiplex PCR; TCRdb's version includes in-frame clones alone and lacks a portion of them. The sample shows about 52,000 clones, 75% to 80% of them seen only once. The sample was CD4+ T cells from PBMCs cultured with HCoV-OC43 spike peptides, taken before COVID-19 vaccination. Stated subset: HCoV-OC43 spike overlapping peptide pool stimulation. The receptors shown here come from a human donor who received a COVID-19 vaccine.

This clone was seen a few times. The chain has TRBV6-1 and TRBJ1-6; no clear D gene. V was cut by 2 bases and J by 7 bases, with 12 bases left in between. This CDR3 is 15 amino acids long. Germline V lookup: CDR1 MNHNS, CDR2 SASEGT. For the CDR3, the DNA is TGTGCCAGCAGTGAATCTGGGTACCGAAATTCACCCCTCCACTTT. Residues: CASSESGYRNSPLHF.

This rearrangement joins TRBV6-5 to TRBJ2-2, with D perhaps TRBD2 (6 bases). The V end lost 0 bases, the J end lost 4 bases, and 9 bases lay between the germline ends. Per germline, CDR1 MNHEY and CDR2 SVGAGI. This CDR3 contains 15 residues. This CDR3 reads CASSYSTGVTGELFF. The DNA of the CDR3 is TGTGCCAGCAGTTACTCCACGGGGGTCACCGGGGAGCTGTTTTTT.

This clone was observed a handful of times. V usage is TRBV5-4 and J usage is TRBJ2-7, with D maybe TRBD1 (5 bases). From germline, CDR1 is SGHNT and CDR2 YYREEE (reference sequence). The V and J ends lost 0 bases and 0 bases respectively, with 7 bases between them. The CDR3 contains 14 residues. The DNA of the CDR3 is TGTGCCAGCAGCTTGGATAGGGGCTCCTACGAGCAGTACGTC. Encoded protein: CASSLDRGSYEQYV.

The V and J genes are TRBV6-5 and TRBJ1-2; 9 bases fit TRBD1. Germline V gene lookup returns CDR1 MNHEY and CDR2 SVGAGI. CDR3 length equals 14 residues. After removal of 6 bases from V and 2 bases from J, the junction contained 4 bases not matched to a gene. In DNA form, the CDR3 reads TGTGCCAGCAGAACGGACAGGGGAAACTATGGCTACACCTTC. Translating gives CASRTDRGNYGYTF.

J is TRBJ1-5 and V is TRBV6-1; possible D gene TRBD1, 6 bases. The V gene's germline CDR1 is MNHNS and CDR2 SASEGT. Trimming left V 3 bases short and J 2 bases short, with 11 bases between. This CDR3 is built from 15 residues. CDR3 protein: CASSDGRGGNQPQHF. The CDR3 region has the DNA TGTGCCAGCAGTGACGGGAGGGGGGGCAATCAGCCCCAGCATTTT.

This chain connects TRBV7-6 to TRBJ2-4; 12 bases line up with TRBD1. The CDR3 has 21 amino acids. Germline assignment: CDR1 SGHVS and CDR2 FNYEAQ. The V and J ends lost 2 bases and 2 bases, in that order; junction bases with no gene match: 16. CDR3 region: CASSLRVRDRGRGGSKNIQYF. The CDR3 region has the DNA TGTGCCAGCAGCTTACGGGTGCGGGACAGGGGGCGAGGGGGTTCCAAAAACATTCAGTACTTC.

The J gene is TRBJ1-3, the V gene TRBV6-5; D possibly corresponds to TRBD1 (5 bases). The ends were cut back, 6 bases at V and 4 bases at J, with 16 bases in the middle. The CDR3 is made up of 15 amino acids. Germline CDR1 MNHEY, CDR2 SVGAGI. The DNA for the CDR3 is TGTGCCAGCAGGGGAGGGGAGGGTTTAGGAAACACCATATATTTT. It translates to CASRGGEGLGNTIYF.

The rearrangement uses TRBV7-9 and TRBJ2-5; D unclear. This CDR3 contains 15 residues. The V gene's germline CDR1 is SEHNR and CDR2 FQNEAQ (reference sequence). V gave up 4 bases and J gave up 4 bases, with 16 bases separating them. The CDR3 here is CASSSPVGPSETQYF. The CDR3 DNA reads TGTGCCAGCAGCTCCCCAGTCGGTCCGTCAGAGACCCAGTACTTC.

This chain links TRBV2 with TRBJ2-3; D is uncertain. The CDR3 length is 14 residues. Looked up from germline, CDR1 is SNHLY and CDR2 is FYNNEI. V was clipped by 5 bases and J by 2 bases, with 11 bases between them. CDR3 in DNA: TGTGCCAGCAGTAATAGGATTTCCACAGATACGCAGTATTTT. Translation: CASSNRISTDTQYF. Full variable domain (rest looked up from reference TRBV2 and TRBJ2-3): EPEVTQTPSHQVTQMGQEVILRCVPISNHLYFYWYRQILGQKVEFLVSFYNNEISEKSEIFDDQFSVERPDGSNFTLKIRSTKLEDSAMYFCASSNRISTDTQYFGPGTRLTVL.

This chain links TRBV24-1 with TRBJ1-5, with D uncertain. The CDR3 runs to 14 residues. Germline assignment: CDR1 KGHDR and CDR2 SFDVKD. The V and J ends lost 4 bases and 3 bases respectively, with 9 bases between them. The CDR3 DNA reads as TGTGCCACCAGTGAAATGGGCCTCAATCAGCCCCAGCATTTT. It is translated as CATSEMGLNQPQHF.

This clone qualifies as medium-sized. The J gene is TRBJ1-1, the V gene TRBV28; 7 nucleotides line up with TRBD1. The germline V gene has CDR1 MDHEN and CDR2 SYDVKM. The CDR3 loop spans 17 amino acids. V lost 5 bases, J lost 1 base, and 13 bases stayed unmatched. The CDR3 nucleotides read TGTGCCAGCAGTATCCCGCTAGGGGGCGGACCGAACACTGAAGCTTTCTTT. Translating it yields CASSIPLGGGPNTEAFF.

This chain joins TRBV6-5 and TRBJ2-1; 7 bases match TRBD1. V dropped 6 bases and J dropped 7; count of bases not matched to a gene: 9. From germline, CDR1 is MNHEY and CDR2 SVGAGI. The CDR3 extends over 14 amino acids. DNA of the CDR3: TGTGCCAGCAGGCAGACAGGGCCGCCTAATGAGCAGTTCTTC. This translates into CASRQTGPPNEQFF.

The J gene is TRBJ1-1, the V gene TRBV6-1; possible D gene TRBD1, 5 bases. Per the germline V gene, CDR1 is MNHNS and CDR2 is SASEGT. Trimming left V 3 bases short and J 1 base short, with 9 bases between. The CDR3 runs 14 residues. CDR3 in DNA: TGTGCCAGCAGTGAGCAGGGTGGGAACACTGAAGCTTTCTTT. It codes for CASSEQGGNTEAFF.

The chain carries TRBV7-9 and TRBJ2-3, with D possibly matching TRBD1 (6 bases). V was cut by 4 bases and J by 14 bases, with 13 bases left in between. The CDR3 consists of 11 residues. Per the germline V gene, CDR1 is SEHNR and CDR2 is FQNEAQ (reference sequence). The CDR3 loop reads CASSYRVFAYF. In DNA form, the CDR3 reads TGTGCCAGCAGCTACAGGGTTTTTGCGTATTTT.

The V gene is TRBV7-2, the J gene TRBJ2-7; 7 nucleotides line up with TRBD2. Germline lookup yields CDR1 SGHTA and CDR2 FQGNSA. The J segment lost 0 bases and the V segment lost 1 base, leaving 3 bases of the junction unmatched. The length of the CDR3 is 15 residues. The CDR3 loop is CASSLGRGISYEQYV. The CDR3 bases are TGTGCCAGCAGCTTAGGGCGGGGGATCTCCTACGAGCAGTACGTC.

The V call is TRBV6-2 or TRBV6-3, the J call TRBJ1-5; D not certain. The CDR3 runs 14 residues. Germline loops: CDR1 MNHEY, CDR2 SVGEGT. Trimming removed 0 bases from V and 6 bases from J, with 9 bases in between. In DNA, the CDR3 is TGTGCCAGCAGTTACTCGGGAGGGATTCAGCCCCAGCATTTT. Its translation: CASSYSGGIQPQHF.

This sequence joins TRBV5-3 and TRBJ2-4; possible D gene TRBD1, 5 bases. TRBV5-3 is treated as an ORF (open reading frame) with a function not yet certain. The V end lost 4 bases, the J end lost 7 bases, and 21 bases lay between the germline ends. The CDR3 covers 16 residues. The CDR3 loop is CARSLLPRVGRNIQYF. The CDR3, as DNA: TGTGCCAGAAGCCTGTTACCCAGGGTTGGGCGTAACATTCAGTACTTC.

The V gene is TRBV19, the J gene TRBJ2-4; D not resolved. This CDR3 comprises 15 residues. V dropped 4 bases and J dropped 0 bases, with 10 bases sitting between them. Germline CDR1 and CDR2: LNHDA and SQIVND (reference sequence). CDR3 sequence: CASSTQSLAKNIQYF. The CDR3, as DNA: TGTGCCAGTAGTACCCAGAGTCTAGCCAAAAACATTCAGTACTTC.

V usage is TRBV18 and J usage is TRBJ2-3; 8 bases line up with TRBD2. The CDR3 totals 16 residues. The germline V gene has CDR1 KGHSH and CDR2 LQKENI. Trimming removed 2 bases from V and 3 bases from J; junction bases left unmatched: 7. CDR3 protein: CASSPSAGGGTDTQYF. For the CDR3, the DNA is TGTGCCAGCTCACCATCGGCGGGGGGCGGAACAGATACGCAGTATTTT.

The chain couples TRBV19 to TRBJ1-5; no reliable D call. Germline loops: CDR1 LNHDA, CDR2 SQIVND (reference sequence). The ends were cut back, 8 bases at V and 0 bases at J, with 14 bases in the middle. The CDR3 contains 15 residues. CDR3 bases: TGTGCCAGTCTACTGGACGGATATAGCAATCAGCCCCAGCATTTT. Protein sequence: CASLLDGYSNQPQHF.

The J gene is TRBJ1-1, the V gene TRBV29-1, with 7 positions matching TRBD1. This CDR3 is 12 amino acids long. In germline, CDR1 is SQVTM, CDR2 ANQGSEA. The junction had 6 bases not matched to a gene; V was cut back by 2 bases and J by 9 bases. The CDR3 loop is CSVEWGQKKAFF. Written as DNA, the CDR3 is TGCAGCGTTGAATGGGGACAGAAAAAAGCTTTCTTT.

This clone has only a few counts. V is TRBV30 and J is TRBJ1-2; 7 bases are a match to TRBD1. J was trimmed by 3 bases and V by 0 bases; bases with no gene match: 4. Per germline, CDR1 GTSNPN and CDR2 SVGIG (reference sequence). The CDR3 loop spans 14 amino acids. DNA for the CDR3: TGTGCCTGGAGTGTAATTGGGACAGACTATGGCTACACCTTC. It translates to CAWSVIGTDYGYTF.

This sequence joins TRBV5-8 and TRBJ2-3; 10 nucleotides align to TRBD1. Germline V lookup: CDR1 SGHTS, CDR2 YDEGEE. Trimming took 4 bases from V and 5 from J; bases not matched to a gene: 7. The CDR3 loop spans 15 amino acids. The CDR3 spells CASSRGQGERDTQYF. CDR3 DNA: TGTGCCAGCAGCCGCGGACAGGGGGAAAGAGATACGCAGTATTTT.

This clone showed up just a few times. The genes are TRBV4-3 and TRBJ2-1, with a weak D call TRBD2 (6 bases). The CDR3 is made up of 14 amino acids. The V and J ends lost 0 bases and 10 bases respectively, with 13 bases between them. Germline V gene lookup returns CDR1 LGHNA and CDR2 YSLEER. CDR3 amino acids: CASSQDRRVSEQFF. CDR3 sequence (DNA): TGCGCCAGCAGCCAAGATCGGAGGGTTAGCGAGCAGTTCTTC.

This clone was detected a few times. At one boundary the junction diverges from the germline segment, which might be a read error. The genes are TRBV11-2 and TRBJ1-2, with D possibly matching TRBD1 (6 bases). Germline V lookup: CDR1 SGHAT, CDR2 FQNNGV. CDR3 length: 11 residues. CDR3 sequence reads: CASSLRRDKAF. The CDR3 nucleotides are TGTGCCAGCAGCCTCCGCCGGGACAAGGCCTTC.

The chain recombines TRBV24-1 with TRBJ1-2; D remains unclear. Deletions cut 5 bases from V and 3 bases from J, with 9 bases between. This CDR3 is 13 amino acids long. Looked up from germline, CDR1 is KGHDR and CDR2 is SFDVKD. The CDR3 region is CATSVEEDYGYTF. The CDR3 DNA reads as TGTGCCACCAGTGTCGAGGAAGACTATGGCTACACCTTC.

This sequence joins TRBV12-3 or TRBV12-4 and TRBJ2-4; the match to TRBD2 covers 10 bases. J lost 15 bases, V lost 3 bases, and 5 bases had no gene match. The CDR3 is made up of 12 amino acids. The DNA of the CDR3 is TGTGCCAGCAGTTTCCCTAGCGGGGGTTTGTACTTC. Its translation: CASSFPSGGLYF.

This clone has a handful of counts. This chain links TRBV5-1 with TRBJ1-3; 7 bases map to TRBD1. The V gene end was trimmed by 5 bases and the J gene end by 7 bases; junction bases not matched to a gene: 12. The CDR3 runs to 15 residues. Germline V lookup: CDR1 SGHRS, CDR2 YFSETQ. The chain's CDR3 is CASRSDRANGNTIYF. The DNA of the CDR3 is TGCGCCAGCAGATCCGACAGGGCCAACGGGAACACCATATATTTT.

This clone has just a few counts. The chain links TRBV7-2 to TRBJ2-2; D call uncertain. The CDR3 spans 11 residues. The germline V gene has CDR1 SGHTA and CDR2 FQGNSA. V lost 5 bases, J lost 8 bases, and 6 bases lay in between. The CDR3 reads CASSVGGELFF. DNA of the CDR3: TGTGCCAGCAGCGTAGGGGGGGAGCTGTTTTTT.

This clone appeared a single time. The chain combines TRBV6-5 with TRBJ1-4; possible D gene TRBD1, 6 bases. This CDR3 region has 12 residues. Germline assignment: CDR1 MNHEY and CDR2 SVGAGI. With 11 bases removed from V and 7 bases from J, the gap between germline ends came to 14 bases. CDR3 nucleotide sequence: TGTGCCGCCGGCAGGGACATTGAAAAACTGTTTTTT. It translates to CAAGRDIEKLFF.

The chain uses TRBV6-2 or TRBV6-3 and TRBJ2-2, with 7 bases aligning to TRBD1. Germline assignment: CDR1 MNHEY and CDR2 SVGEGT. V gave up 3 bases and J gave up 4 bases; unmatched junction bases: 11. This CDR3 comprises 17 residues. CDR3 sequence (DNA): TGTGCCAGCAGTTATTACCGACAGGGTGATGGCACCGGGGAGCTGTTTTTT. The encoded protein is CASSYYRQGDGTGELFF.

The V gene is TRBV7-2, the J gene TRBJ1-6, with D possibly being TRBD1 (6 bases). Germline CDR1 reads SGHTA; CDR2 reads FQGNSA. The ends were cut back, 5 bases at V and 9 bases at J, with 11 bases in the middle. The CDR3 is 13 residues long. The CDR3 bases are TGTGCCAGCAGCGGACGGACAGCTTCACCCCTCCACTTT. Amino acid sequence: CASSGRTASPLHF.